Shown below are 20 T cell receptor beta chains from a single sample sequenced in a study of CD8+ T cells in alopecia areata. The treatment was: oral pan-JAK inhibitor, 5-10 mg twice daily. Extracted RNA was reverse transcribed, and the resulting cDNA served as sequencing template. Clones were read by immunoSEQ multiplex PCR, and TCRdb kept only the in-frame ones, dropping some. Of 95,000 to 100,000 clones in the sample, 61% were seen once. The sample consisted of CD8+ T cells sorted from blood, taken at week 4, from a patient treated with tofacitinib. The receptors were sampled from a human donor with alopecia areata.

This clone was seen more than once but under ten times. The chain combines TRBV19 with TRBJ1-4; D unclear. V was pared by 0 bases and J by 7 bases, with 12 bases between. Germline-derived CDR1 and CDR2 are LNHDA and SQIVND (reference sequence). The CDR3 consists of 15 residues. The chain's CDR3 is CASSIDGPRIEKLFF. The DNA of the CDR3 is TGTGCCAGTAGTATAGACGGGCCGAGGATTGAAAAACTGTTTTTT.

This chain connects TRBV29-1 to TRBJ2-2, with 8 positions matching TRBD2. V was clipped by 2 bases and J by 4 bases; unmatched bases: 6. Per the germline V gene, CDR1 is SQVTM and CDR2 is ANQGSEA. This CDR3 is built from 15 residues. The CDR3 sequence: CSVERLAGSTGELFF. In DNA form, the CDR3 reads TGCAGCGTTGAACGGCTAGCGGGCTCCACCGGGGAGCTGTTTTTT.

The V and J genes are TRBV19 and TRBJ1-1, with D perhaps matching TRBD1 (6 bases). CDR1 and CDR2 (germline): LNHDA, SQIVND (reference sequence). Deletions cut 5 bases from V and 3 bases from J, with 16 bases between. There are 15 residues in the CDR3. The CDR3 coding sequence is TGTGCCAGTAGTTTAACTCGGGGGCTGGACACTGAAGCTTTCTTT. Protein sequence: CASSLTRGLDTEAFF.

The chain carries TRBV4-1 and TRBJ1-4, with no clear D. Germline V gene lookup returns CDR1 MGHRA and CDR2 YSYEKL. The ends were cut back, 6 bases at V and 6 bases at J, with 8 bases in the middle. This CDR3 spans 12 amino acids. The DNA for the CDR3 is TGCGCCAGCAGGGGGATAGATGAAAAACTGTTTTTT. It translates to CASRGIDEKLFF.

The chain is built from TRBV27 and TRBJ2-7, with 8 bases matching TRBD1. This CDR3 contains 16 residues. V dropped 2 bases and J dropped 1; count of bases not matched to a gene: 7. CDR1 MNHEY and CDR2 SMNVEV come from the germline V gene (reference sequence). CDR3 loop: CASSLTGQGSSYEQYF. The DNA of the CDR3 is TGTGCCAGCAGTTTAACTGGACAGGGATCTTCCTACGAGCAGTACTTC.

J is TRBJ1-2 and V is TRBV2; 8 bases are shared with TRBD1. V trimming: 2 bases; J trimming: 0 bases; junction bases outside the gene matches: 2. This CDR3 comprises 15 residues. Germline values: CDR1 SNHLY, CDR2 FYNNEI. CDR3 sequence reads: CASSEQGQANYGYTF. CDR3 in DNA: TGTGCCAGCAGTGAACAGGGACAGGCTAACTATGGCTACACCTTC.

This clone was detected a few times. This chain joins TRBV21-1 and TRBJ2-7; TRBD2 is taken as the D call from the table, unchecked against the DNA. TRBV21-1 is a pseudogene. The CDR3 has 18 amino acids. The CDR3 coding sequence is TGTGCCAGCAGCAGTTTTGGCAGGGCGGCGGGAGAATTGGACGAGCAGTACTTC. It translates to CASSSFGRAAGELDEQYF.

The rearrangement joins TRBV27 to TRBJ2-1; 12 nucleotides line up with TRBD2. CDR3 length equals 16 residues. CDR1 MNHEY and CDR2 SMNVEV come from the germline V gene (reference sequence). With 5 bases clipped from V and 7 bases from J, the junction kept 9 bases outside the gene matches. CDR3 in amino acids: CASSLILAGGWNEQFF. As DNA, the CDR3 is TGTGCCAGCAGTCTAATTCTAGCGGGAGGGTGGAATGAGCAGTTCTTC.

This clone was counted once. This sequence joins TRBV15 and TRBJ1-5; 8 bases line up with TRBD1. With V trimmed by 4 bases and J by 0 bases, 5 bases remained unmatched. Germline V gene data show CDR1 as LNHNV and CDR2 as YYDKDF (reference sequence). The CDR3 sequence is 16 residues long. Written as DNA, the CDR3 is TGTGCCACCAGCAAACTGACAGGGGATAGCAATCAGCCCCAGCATTTT. It is translated as CATSKLTGDSNQPQHF.

The chain recombines TRBV27 with TRBJ2-4; possible D gene TRBD1, 5 bases. This CDR3 has 16 residues. Germline V lookup: CDR1 MNHEY, CDR2 SMNVEV (reference sequence). Trimming left V 2 bases short and J 1 base short, with 12 bases between. The DNA of the CDR3 is TGTGCCAGCAGTTTACGGGCAGGGCTGGCCAAAAACATTCAGTACTTC. The encoded protein is CASSLRAGLAKNIQYF.

This sequence joins TRBV5-5 and TRBJ2-5; D is unresolved. Trimming cost V 0 bases and J 1 base, with 7 bases left between them. Germline CDR1 reads SGHKS; CDR2 reads YYEKEE (reference sequence). This CDR3 has 14 amino acids. CDR3 bases: TGTGCCAGCAGCTTGGACCCCCTCCAAGAGACCCAGTACTTC. This translates into CASSLDPLQETQYF.

This sequence joins TRBV6-5 and TRBJ2-1; 7 positions agree with TRBD1. Looked up from germline, CDR1 is MNHEY and CDR2 is SVGAGI. Trimming at V came to 5 bases and at J to 1 base, leaving 2 bases not matched to a gene. The CDR3 has 14 amino acids. CDR3 nucleotide sequence: TGTGCCAGCAGTCCGACAGGGTCCTACAATGAGCAGTTCTTC. This gives the protein CASSPTGSYNEQFF.

This clone was detected only a few times. The J gene is TRBJ2-5, the V gene TRBV6-6, with TRBD1 matching over 9 bases. V dropped 5 bases and J dropped 5; count of bases not matched to a gene: 9. This CDR3 has 15 amino acids. The germline V gene encodes CDR1 MNHNY and CDR2 SVGAGI (reference sequence). The CDR3 nucleotides are TGTGCCAGCAGTAGGACAGGGGACCCGCCGGAGACCCAGTACTTC. Translated: CASSRTGDPPETQYF.

The chain carries TRBV4-1 and TRBJ1-1; D is ambiguous. Deletions cut 0 bases from V and 7 bases from J, with 15 bases between. This CDR3 contains 15 residues. Looked up from germline, CDR1 is MGHRA and CDR2 is YSYEKL. The CDR3 sequence is CASSQDGSFSGEAFF. CDR3 in DNA: TGCGCCAGCAGCCAAGATGGGAGTTTTTCGGGTGAAGCTTTCTTT.

The chain couples TRBV27 to TRBJ2-1, with D uncertain. Germline CDR1 and CDR2: MNHEY and SMNVEV (reference sequence). V was trimmed by 6 bases and J by 10 bases, leaving 13 bases between them. This CDR3 comprises 12 residues. The CDR3 DNA is TGTGCCAGCAGCACGGGCTCTCTCGAGCAGTTCTTC. This gives the protein CASSTGSLEQFF.

This chain uses TRBV6-6 with TRBJ2-5; D remains ambiguous. The germline V gene encodes CDR1 MNHNY and CDR2 SVGAGI (reference sequence). This CDR3 has 16 residues. V was pared by 0 bases and J by 2 bases, with 13 bases between. Written as DNA, the CDR3 is TGTGCCAGCAGTTACTCGATCCAGCCGAAACAAGAGACCCAGTACTTC. Protein sequence: CASSYSIQPKQETQYF.

The rearrangement uses TRBV4-3 and TRBJ1-2; possible D gene TRBD1, 5 bases. Trimming took 1 base from V and 5 from J, leaving 11 bases between them. Germline V gene data show CDR1 as LGHNA and CDR2 as YSLEER. The CDR3 consists of 14 residues. DNA for the CDR3: TGCGCCAGCAGCCAAGTTGGGGACCTGTATGGCTACACCTTC. It yields the protein CASSQVGDLYGYTF.

The V gene is TRBV5-6, the J gene TRBJ2-5, with D possibly being TRBD2 (5 bases). This CDR3 region has 16 residues. Per the germline V gene, CDR1 is SGHDT and CDR2 is YYEEEE. Trimming removed 1 base from V and 5 bases from J, with 18 bases in between. The DNA for the CDR3 is TGTGCCAGCAGCTTGTATCCTGCGGCAGGCGGGGAGACCCAGTACTTC. This sequence encodes CASSLYPAAGGETQYF.

This clone has a handful of counts. The gene calls are TRBV5-1 and TRBJ2-3; 7 positions match TRBD2. CDR3 length: 14 residues. V was clipped by 1 base and J by 4 bases; unmatched bases: 3. Germline lookup yields CDR1 SGHRS and CDR2 YFSETQ. The CDR3 reads CASSLTGRADTQYF. The CDR3 region has the DNA TGCGCCAGCAGCTTGACGGGGAGGGCAGATACGCAGTATTTT.

This clone has just one count. This chain joins TRBV5-4 and TRBJ2-2; D assignment may be TRBD1 or TRBD2 (5 bases each). Trimming shortened V by 1 base and J by 4 bases, and 11 bases separated the two germline ends. CDR1 and CDR2 (germline): SGHNT, YYREEE (reference sequence). This CDR3 has 15 amino acids. CDR3 residues: CASSLSWGTTGELFF. DNA for the CDR3: TGTGCCAGCAGCTTGAGCTGGGGGACCACCGGGGAGCTGTTTTTT. The whole variable domain, remainder taken from reference TRBV5-4 and TRBJ2-2, is ETGVTQSPTHLIKTRGQQVTLRCSSQSGHNTVSWYQQALGQGPQFIFQYYREEENGRGNFPPRFSGLQFPNYSSELNVNALELDDSALYLCASSLSWGTTGELFFGEGSRLTVL.